These 23 T cell receptor beta chains share one sample of origin, sequenced in a study of patients and donors after allogeneic stem cell transplantation. TCRdb used MiXCR to reprocess the RT-PCR reads, holding one entry per CDR3 protein. This table has over 150,000 distinct CDR3 sequences, approximately 28% appearing once. Sequenced input: blood, either unsorted or a sorted T cell fraction (not recorded which). Receptor source: a human donor who was either an allogeneic HSCT recipient or a stem cell or donor lymphocyte infusion donor (not recorded which). It is not recorded whose cells these are; they may come from a transplant donor.

This rearrangement joins TRBV4-3 to TRBJ2-7; D might be TRBD2 (6 bases). This CDR3 region has 15 residues. Trimming stripped 0 bases from V and 7 bases from J, with 16 bases between. Germline CDR1 LGHNA, CDR2 YSLEER. CDR3 coding DNA: TGCGCCAGCAGCCAAGATCCCACCGGGGGATCGGAGCAGTACTTC. It codes for CASSQDPTGGSEQYF.

This clonotype was found a few times. The chain combines TRBV6-5 with TRBJ2-3, with a tentative D call TRBD2 (5 bases). The CDR3 runs 14 residues. The V gene lost 0 bases and the J gene lost 1 base, with 5 bases spanning the gap. Germline lookup yields CDR1 MNHEY and CDR2 SVGAGI. For the CDR3, the DNA is TGTGCCAGCAGTTACTCGCGGGGCACAGATACGCAGTATTTT. Its translation is CASSYSRGTDTQYF.

This chain joins TRBV28 and TRBJ2-5; a possible D gene is TRBD2 (6 bases). Trimming stripped 6 bases from V and 3 bases from J, with 20 bases between. In germline, CDR1 is MDHEN, CDR2 SYDVKM. The CDR3 is 16 amino acids. The CDR3 DNA reads TGTGCCAGCAGCCTAGGAGGGGCAGGCAGAAAAGAGACCCAGTACTTC. It specifies CASSLGGAGRKETQYF.

The rearrangement joins TRBV5-5 to TRBJ1-4; D is ambiguous. Looked up from germline, CDR1 is SGHKS and CDR2 is YYEKEE (reference sequence). This CDR3 has 18 amino acids. The V and J ends lost 0 bases and 4 bases respectively, with 19 bases between them. This chain's CDR3 is CASSLDYPDFELNEKLFF. As DNA, the CDR3 is TGTGCCAGCAGCTTGGATTACCCGGATTTCGAGCTTAATGAAAAACTGTTTTTT.

This chain connects TRBV6-5 to TRBJ2-7; tentatively, D is TRBD2 (5 bases). The CDR3 is 14 residues long. Per the germline V gene, CDR1 is MNHEY and CDR2 is SVGAGI. V was shortened by 0 bases and J by 3 bases, with 9 bases between the two germline ends. In DNA, the CDR3 is TGTGCCAGCAGTTACTCGTCGGGGTACTACGAGCAGTACTTC. Translated, it gives CASSYSSGYYEQYF.

This clonotype occurred a few times. This chain connects TRBV15 to TRBJ1-5; TRBD1 might be the D (5 bases). Germline V gives CDR1 LNHNV, CDR2 YYDKDF (reference sequence). The CDR3 has 15 amino acids. V was cut by 0 bases and J by 5 bases, with 11 bases left in between. CDR3 sequence: CATSRDLQGYQPQHF. CDR3 DNA: TGTGCCACCAGCAGAGATCTCCAGGGCTATCAGCCCCAGCATTTT.

V and J are TRBV2 and TRBJ1-6, with 7 bases aligning to TRBD1. This CDR3 is built from 18 residues. Germline assignment: CDR1 SNHLY and CDR2 FYNNEI. V shed 0 bases, J shed 5 bases, and the junction held 10 bases outside the gene matches. DNA for the CDR3: TGTGCCAGCAGTGAAGCGCTGACTGGGACAGATGATAATTCACCCCTCCACTTT. It is translated as CASSEALTGTDDNSPLHF.

This clonotype was counted a few times. The V gene is TRBV28, the J gene TRBJ1-6, with D possibly matching TRBD1 (6 bases). Germline V CDR1 and CDR2: MDHEN, SYDVKM. The V end lost 5 bases, the J end lost 2 bases, and 13 bases lay between the germline ends. This CDR3 has 16 residues. The CDR3 region is CASSGGEGAYNSPLHF. DNA of the CDR3: TGTGCCAGCAGTGGGGGCGAGGGGGCCTATAATTCACCCCTCCACTTT.

The CDR3 DNA reads as TGTGCCAGCAGCGTGACGAACAGGGCGTCGAACACTGAAGCTTTCTTT. It is translated as CASSVTNRASNTEAFF. This chain links TRBV9 with TRBJ1-1; D possibly corresponds to TRBD1 (6 bases). The CDR3 extends over 16 amino acids. Trimming pared 2 bases from V and 1 base from J, leaving 15 bases between. From germline, CDR1 is SGDLS and CDR2 YYNGEE.

This clonotype has just a few counts. This sequence joins TRBV29-1 and TRBJ2-7; D is uncertain. CDR1 and CDR2 (germline): SQVTM, ANQGSEA. The CDR3 has 11 amino acids. The V gene lost 4 bases and the J gene lost 0 bases, with 4 bases spanning the gap. The DNA for the CDR3 is TGCAGCGTTGGGCGCTCCTACGAGCAGTACTTC. Translating it yields CSVGRSYEQYF.

This clonotype was counted many times. An end of the junction does not agree with germline; a read error may underlie this. The chain has TRBV7-9 and TRBJ1-6, with D hard to call. Germline CDR1 and CDR2: SEHNR and FQNEAQ (reference sequence). This CDR3 spans 12 amino acids. The CDR3 region is CASSLGDTAPDF. The CDR3 coding sequence is TGTGCCAGCAGCTTAGGCGACACGGCGCCTGACTTT.

The genes are TRBV30 and TRBJ1-2, with D hard to call. The CDR3 is 11 amino acids. Germline assignment: CDR1 GTSNPN and CDR2 SVGIG (reference sequence). Trimming shortened V by 3 bases and J by 2 bases, and 4 bases separated the two germline ends. CDR3 sequence (DNA): TGTGCCTGGAGACAGAACTATGGCTACACCTTC. Translating gives CAWRQNYGYTF. The full variable domain, completed using reference TRBV30 and TRBJ1-2, is SQTIHQWPATLVQPVGSPLSLECTVEGTSNPNLYWYRQAAGRGLQLLFYSVGIGQISSEVPQNLSASRPQDRQFILSSKKLLLSDSGFYLCAWRQNYGYTFGSGTRLTVV.

The genes are TRBV4-3 and TRBJ2-7; 9 bases align to TRBD1. V gave up 4 bases and J gave up 3 bases; unmatched junction bases: 13. The CDR3 loop spans 17 amino acids. Germline V gene data show CDR1 as LGHNA and CDR2 as YSLEER. CDR3 sequence: CASSPTLLDRGFYEQYF. Here the CDR3 DNA reads TGCGCCAGCAGCCCTACTCTCCTCGACAGGGGGTTCTACGAGCAGTACTTC.

This chain links TRBV12-3 or TRBV12-4 with TRBJ1-2; no clear D. V was shortened by 6 bases and J by 8 bases, with 13 bases between the two germline ends. The CDR3 consists of 12 residues. CDR3: CASSLRQRGYTF. In nucleotides, the CDR3 is TGTGCCAGCAGCCTAAGGCAGAGGGGCTACACCTTC.

The chain couples TRBV20-1 to TRBJ2-7; possibly TRBD2 for D (6 bases). CDR3 size: 15 residues. The germline V gene has CDR1 DFQATT and CDR2 SNEGSKA (reference sequence). Trimming took 6 bases from V and 3 from J, leaving 21 bases between them. CDR3 in amino acids: CSAHTPRDFLYEQYF. The DNA for the CDR3 is TGCAGTGCACACACGCCCCGGGACTTCCTCTACGAGCAGTACTTC.

This clonotype was recorded once. This chain links TRBV20-1 with TRBJ2-7; tentative D call: TRBD1 (5 bases). With 3 bases removed from V and 4 bases from J, the gap between germline ends came to 16 bases. This CDR3 contains 14 residues. Germline lookup yields CDR1 DFQATT and CDR2 SNEGSKA (reference sequence). For the CDR3, the DNA is TGCAGTGCTAGCCGGGTGGGGCAGGGTTACGAGCAGTACTTC. This encodes CSASRVGQGYEQYF.

The chain joins TRBV4-1 to TRBJ2-3; 8 nucleotides line up with TRBD1. The germline gives CDR1 MGHRA, CDR2 YSYEKL. There are 15 residues in the CDR3. Trimming cost V 4 bases and J 4 bases; bases outside gene matches: 7. The CDR3 loop is CASSRGLDRADTQYF. CDR3 nucleotide sequence: TGCGCCAGCAGCCGAGGCTTGGACAGGGCAGATACGCAGTATTTT.

This clonotype turned up a few times. This sequence joins TRBV5-1 and TRBJ2-7; no definite D call. With 0 bases removed from V and 4 bases from J, the gap between germline ends came to 17 bases. Germline CDR1 and CDR2: SGHRS and YFSETQ. The CDR3 contains 16 residues. CDR3 loop: CASSLDNPRVKYEQYF. The CDR3 DNA reads as TGCGCCAGCAGCTTGGACAACCCCCGGGTTAAGTACGAGCAGTACTTC.

As DNA, the CDR3 is TGCGCCAGCAGCCTACAGGGTGAAGTCTACGAGCAGTACTTC. Translated: CASSLQGEVYEQYF. This chain links TRBV5-1 with TRBJ2-7; TRBD1 might be the D (6 bases). The germline V and J ends were trimmed by 4 bases and 3 bases, with 14 bases remaining between them. Germline values: CDR1 SGHRS, CDR2 YFSETQ. The CDR3 spans 14 residues.

Many counts were recorded for this clonotype. The chain recombines TRBV12-3 or TRBV12-4 with TRBJ1-5, with 8 bases fitting TRBD1. There are 15 residues in the CDR3. V was pared by 5 bases and J by 6 bases, with 9 bases of the junction left unmatched. The CDR3 loop is CASSLTGEVPQPQHF. CDR3 sequence (DNA): TGTGCCAGCAGTCTGACAGGGGAGGTACCTCAGCCCCAGCATTTT.

The CDR3 sequence: CASSLPPPGGRRYEQYF. The CDR3, as DNA: TGTGCCAGCAGTTTACCCCCCCCAGGGGGCCGTCGCTACGAGCAGTACTTC. V gene TRBV12-3 or TRBV12-4 combines with J gene TRBJ2-7, with 8 nucleotides matching TRBD1. The CDR3 runs 17 residues. Germline trimming cut 2 bases from V and 3 bases from J; bases unmatched to any gene: 12.

On this clonotype itself: The CDR3 carries no conserved terminal phenylalanine or tryptophan, so it likely arises from a read error. Because the CDR3's place on the DNA is in doubt, the DNA is left out and the CDR3 is given as listed by TCRdb. This rearrangement joins TRBV6-1 to TRBJ1-6; the D call TRBD1 from the table was never checked on the DNA. From its first to its last residue, the CDR3 has 11 amino acids. Germline V gene sequence: CDR1 MNHNS, CDR2 SASEGT. CDR3 sequence reads: CASRSGGVWSR.

This sequence joins TRBV5-1 and TRBJ1-4; TRBD1 might be the D (5 bases). V was trimmed by 4 bases and J by 5 bases, leaving 21 bases between them. Germline loops: CDR1 SGHRS, CDR2 YFSETQ. This CDR3 contains 17 residues. CDR3 in amino acids: CASSLPLAAGGNEKLFF. CDR3 nucleotides: TGCGCCAGCAGCCTACCCCTGGCGGCGGGGGGGAATGAAAAACTGTTTTTT.